This T cell receptor (beta chain) is drawn from a study of T-cell memory formation after mild COVID-19. Overall study findings and caveats: CD4+ bias marked clones expanding day 15 to 37, unlike balanced contracting clones. Specificity for SARS-CoV-2 was not confirmed among the second-wave clones peaking on day 37. Of the contracting clones, CD4+ ones lay mainly in CM and EM, and CD8+ ones in EMRA.

V was clipped by 3 bases and J by 5 bases; unmatched bases: 4. CDR3 length: 15 amino acids. CDR1 and CDR2 (germline): SGHTA, FQGNSA. Details on this clonotype: What it binds is unknown.

The authors produced TCR alpha and TCR beta cDNA libraries with sample barcodes and UMIs by 5'RACE using constant-segment primers. One entry per CDR3 protein, called by TCRdb with MiXCR from the 5' RACE reads. This sample has just over 150,000 distinct CDR3 sequences, with roughly 31% found just once. This clonotype originated in an adult woman who had mild COVID-19 (a few samples of this study predate the infection). Cell type and time point are not known. The sequenced sample consisted of PBMCs or a T cell subset sorted from them (not recorded which). The chain joins TRBV7-2 to TRBJ2-1, with TRBD2 matching 10 bases. CDR3 residues: CASSFTSGENNEQFF. The DNA for the CDR3 is TGTGCCAGCAGCTTTACTAGCGGGGAGAACAATGAGCAGTTCTTC.